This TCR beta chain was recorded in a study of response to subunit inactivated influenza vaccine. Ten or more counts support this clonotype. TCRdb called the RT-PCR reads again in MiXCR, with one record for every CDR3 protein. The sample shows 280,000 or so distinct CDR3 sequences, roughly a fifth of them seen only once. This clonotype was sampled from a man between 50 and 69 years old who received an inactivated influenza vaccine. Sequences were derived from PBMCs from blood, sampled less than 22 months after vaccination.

The CDR3 region is CASSLRGFSNQPQHF. CDR3 DNA: TGTGCCAGCAGCCTGCGGGGGTTCTCCAATCAGCCCCAGCATTTT. This chain links TRBV27 with TRBJ1-5, with D tentatively TRBD1 (5 bases). Trimming took off 6 bases at V and 3 bases at J, with 15 bases between the two ends. The germline V gene has CDR1 MNHEY and CDR2 SMNVEV (reference sequence). CDR3 length: 15 residues.